Below are 15 T cell receptor beta chains sequenced from a single sample in a study of T cell repertoires in cytomegalovirus infection. These receptors have no identified antigens. In TCRdb, the reads were re-called with MiXCR into one record per CDR3 protein. The table shows about 500,000 distinct CDR3 sequences, with around a third occurring only once. The sequences come from cultured PBMCs, collected from culture after CMV antigen stimulation. All receptors derive from a human donor in good health (CMV status not recorded). Some clones in this sample may be carry-over from other donors' samples.

This clonotype was counted only a few times. The chain is built from TRBV7-6 and TRBJ1-2; D perhaps matches TRBD1 (6 bases). CDR1 and CDR2 from the germline V gene are SGHVS and FNYEAQ. CDR3 size: 14 residues. The V end was cut by 5 bases, the J end by 0 bases, with 10 bases between. The CDR3 is CASSPTGPNYGYTF. The CDR3 DNA follows: TGTGCCAGCAGCCCGACAGGTCCTAACTATGGCTACACCTTC.

A note on this clonotype: An end of the junction differs from the germline gene, which may be a read error. The rearrangement uses TRBV6-1 and TRBJ2-5, with 7 bases aligning to TRBD1. CDR3 length: 11 residues. Germline values: CDR1 MNHNS, CDR2 SASEGT. The CDR3 reads CASSNGQATDF. The CDR3 region has the DNA TGTGCCAGCAGTAATGGACAGGCAACCGACTTC.

In this sample, this clonotype turned up a few times. J is TRBJ2-2 and V is TRBV6-2 or TRBV6-3; no definite D call. Per germline, CDR1 MNHEY and CDR2 SVGEGT. V gave up 2 bases and J gave up 4 bases, with 8 bases separating them. The CDR3 has 14 amino acids. The CDR3 loop is CASSYGGVTGELFF. The CDR3 coding sequence is TGTGCCAGCAGTTACGGCGGAGTCACCGGGGAGCTGTTTTTT.

This clonotype was counted a few times. This sequence joins TRBV3-1 and TRBJ1-1, with D hard to call. Deletions cut 0 bases from V and 4 bases from J, with 6 bases between. The germline CDR1 and CDR2 sequences are LGHDT and YNNKEL (reference sequence). There are 13 residues in the CDR3. The CDR3 here is CASSQDGSTEAFF. CDR3 nucleotide sequence: TGTGCCAGCAGCCAAGATGGTTCCACTGAAGCTTTCTTT.

The genes are TRBV6-2 or TRBV6-3 and TRBJ2-7, with D tentatively TRBD1 (5 bases). The CDR3 loop spans 13 amino acids. The germline CDR1 and CDR2 sequences are MNHEY and SVGEGT. V was trimmed by 7 bases and J by 1 base, leaving 11 bases between them. CDR3 region: CASTDDRSYEQYF. The CDR3 region has the DNA TGTGCCAGCACCGATGACAGATCCTACGAGCAGTACTTC.

The V and J genes are TRBV7-2 and TRBJ2-1; no firm D call. CDR1 is SGHTA and CDR2 is FQGNSA in the germline V gene. With 6 bases removed from V and 6 bases from J, the gap between germline ends came to 15 bases. This CDR3 has 14 residues. The CDR3 nucleotides read TGTGCCAGCAGTTTACCTATGTCAGGCAATGAGCAGTTCTTC. Protein product: CASSLPMSGNEQFF.

This clonotype was picked up a small number of times. The V call is TRBV7-8, the J call TRBJ1-1; D remains unclear. Trimming left V 7 bases short and J 0 bases short, with 12 bases between. The CDR3 spans 14 residues. Germline loops: CDR1 SGHVS, CDR2 FQNEAQ. The CDR3 sequence: CASTLTDLNTEAFF. For the CDR3, the DNA is TGTGCCAGCACTCTAACAGATTTGAACACTGAAGCTTTCTTT.

V usage is TRBV30 and J usage is TRBJ1-2; D not resolved. Per the germline V gene, CDR1 is GTSNPN and CDR2 is SVGIG (reference sequence). This CDR3 has 12 residues. Between the trimmed V and J ends, which lost 0 bases and 8 bases, there was a span of 10 bases. CDR3 sequence (DNA): TGTGCCTGGAGTGTTGGGAGGAACGGCTACACCTTC. The encoded protein is CAWSVGRNGYTF.

The V gene is TRBV28, the J gene TRBJ1-2; no definite D call. The CDR3 totals 17 residues. Germline V CDR1 and CDR2: MDHEN, SYDVKM. V lost 5 bases, J lost 8 bases, and 27 bases lay in between. CDR3 nucleotides: TGTGCCAGCAGTCTATCCACCGCTGGAACGGGGAAGGGCGGCTACACCTTC. It yields the protein CASSLSTAGTGKGGYTF.

This chain uses TRBV7-2 with TRBJ1-3, with D possibly being TRBD1 (5 bases). CDR3 size: 10 residues. Germline lookup yields CDR1 SGHTA and CDR2 FQGNSA. V was clipped by 9 bases and J by 8 bases, with 8 bases between them. CDR3 nucleotide sequence: TGTGCCAGTGGGGGGGACACCATATATTTT. Protein sequence: CASGGDTIYF.

This clonotype has only a few counts. The chain is built from TRBV27 and TRBJ2-1; 8 bases align to TRBD1. Germline V gene lookup returns CDR1 MNHEY and CDR2 SMNVEV (reference sequence). This CDR3 region has 19 residues. V was pared by 0 bases and J by 0 bases, with 10 bases of the junction left unmatched. The CDR3 region has the DNA TGTGCCAGCAGTTTATCGCGGGACAGGTGGCCCAGCTCCTACAATGAGCAGTTCTTC. Protein sequence: CASSLSRDRWPSSYNEQFF.

The genes are TRBV29-1 and TRBJ2-7, with TRBD1 matching over 9 bases. In germline, CDR1 is SQVTM, CDR2 ANQGSEA. This CDR3 contains 12 residues. V shed 8 bases and J 2 bases; nucleotides not matched to a gene: 4. This CDR3 is CSRDRVTYEQYV. CDR3 DNA: TGCAGCCGGGACAGGGTCACCTACGAGCAGTACGTC.

The chain employs TRBV5-1 and TRBJ2-6, with TRBD2 as a possible D gene (6 bases). Germline V CDR1 and CDR2: SGHRS, YFSETQ. V was shortened by 4 bases and J by 0 bases, with 11 bases between the two germline ends. This CDR3 is 16 amino acids long. The CDR3 sequence is CASSTGLRSGANVLTF. CDR3 coding DNA: TGCGCCAGCAGCACGGGACTGCGCTCTGGGGCCAACGTCCTGACTTTC.

The chain links TRBV6-2 or TRBV6-3 to TRBJ2-1, with 7 positions matching TRBD1. V was clipped by 5 bases and J by 10 bases; unmatched bases: 11. The CDR3 sequence is 14 residues long. The germline CDR1 and CDR2 sequences are MNHEY and SVGEGT. CDR3 region: CASSRTGRYREQFF. In DNA form, the CDR3 reads TGTGCCAGCAGTCGGACAGGAAGGTACAGGGAGCAGTTCTTC.

The sample holds a few counts of this clonotype. The chain is built from TRBV24-1 and TRBJ1-2; D not resolved. V dropped 3 bases and J dropped 0 bases, with 13 bases sitting between them. CDR3 length equals 16 residues. The germline V gene encodes CDR1 KGHDR and CDR2 SFDVKD. CDR3 sequence: CATSDPRMAANYGYTF. In DNA form, the CDR3 reads TGTGCCACCAGTGATCCGAGGATGGCAGCTAACTATGGCTACACCTTC.